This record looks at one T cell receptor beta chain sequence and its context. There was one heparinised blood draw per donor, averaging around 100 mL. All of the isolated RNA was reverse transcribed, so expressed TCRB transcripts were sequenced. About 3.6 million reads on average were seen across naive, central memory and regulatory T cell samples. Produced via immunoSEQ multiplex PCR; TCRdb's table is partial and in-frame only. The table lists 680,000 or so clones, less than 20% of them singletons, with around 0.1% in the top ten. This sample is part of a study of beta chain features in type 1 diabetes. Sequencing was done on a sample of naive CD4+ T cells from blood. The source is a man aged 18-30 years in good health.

CDR3 DNA: TGTGCCAGCAGCTCGCCGGGCCCCAATGAGCAGTTCTTC. This codes for CASSSPGPNEQFF. This chain connects TRBV5-4 to TRBJ2-1; D is uncertain. Germline-derived CDR1 and CDR2 are SGHNT and YYREEE (reference sequence). The germline V and J ends were trimmed by 3 bases and 6 bases, with 10 bases remaining between them. The CDR3 totals 13 residues.